This TCR beta chain was observed in a study of cytomegalovirus exposure and HLA in healthy donors. Whole-study context: Researchers previously reported finding 90 million to 130 million unique TCR beta sequences from roughly 170 million T cells. Study results and limitations: CMV antigen specificity of a few CMV-associated chains was confirmed in vitro. The majority of CMV-associated TCR beta chains were reported as apparently HLA-restricted in a later analysis.

PCR amplification relied on 60 Vbeta primers (plus 13 Jbeta primers). The assay was immunoSEQ multiplex PCR, and TCRdb's table has in-frame clones only and misses some. The sample table includes 50,000 to 80,000 clones. Germline CDR1 MNHEY, CDR2 SVGAGI. The CDR3 has 14 amino acids. V was pared by 6 bases and J by 3 bases, with 8 bases of the junction left unmatched. About this clone itself: Its antigen is undetermined. This sample includes further DNA sequences coding for the same CDR3.

Nominally healthy donors provided the samples, though records likely missed some immune exposures. The sample was PBMCs. This receptor was obtained from a woman under 30 in good health and CMV-seronegative. This chain joins TRBV6-5 and TRBJ2-7; 7 bases fit TRBD2. CDR3 bases: TGTGCCAGCAGCTCCGGACTAGGGAGCTACGAGCAGTACTTC. It translates to CASSSGLGSYEQYF.